The 28 T cell receptor beta chains below come from one sample, sequenced in a study of T cell changes during pregnancy in multiple sclerosis. Sequencing used immunoSEQ multiplex PCR; TCRdb keeps in-frame clones, though not all of them. The sample records approximately 100,000 clones, 90% to 95% being singletons. The starting material was peripheral blood, obtained before pregnancy. Receptors originate from a female donor with multiple sclerosis, enrolled in a pregnancy study.

This clone was found once. The CDR3 sequence: CASSRDRRKEQYF. CDR3 sequence (DNA): TGCGCCAGCAGCCGGGACAGGCGAAAAGAGCAGTACTTC. The chain is built from TRBV4-3 and TRBJ2-7; 8 bases align to TRBD1. Germline CDR1 and CDR2: LGHNA and YSLEER. The CDR3 runs 13 residues. Trimming took 4 bases from V and 7 from J; bases not matched to a gene: 6.

V usage is TRBV5-6 and J usage is TRBJ2-1, with 9 bases that match TRBD2. The germline V gene encodes CDR1 SGHDT and CDR2 YYEEEE. This CDR3 has 15 residues. Unmatched junction bases numbered 7, after V lost 4 bases and J lost 5 bases. For the CDR3, the DNA is TGTGCCAGCAGCCGTAGCGGGAGTTTCAACAATGAGCAGTTCTTC. Translating gives CASSRSGSFNNEQFF.

V and J are TRBV29-1 and TRBJ2-5; 7 nucleotides match TRBD2. This CDR3 is 16 amino acids long. With V trimmed by 6 bases and J by 4 bases, 17 bases remained unmatched. Germline V CDR1 and CDR2: SQVTM, ANQGSEA. The CDR3 coding sequence is TGCAGCGTCCTCGAGTGGGGGGGACGGACGTTAGAGACCCAGTACTTC. This sequence encodes CSVLEWGGRTLETQYF.

The chain has TRBV28 and TRBJ1-2, with 7 bases that match TRBD1. CDR1 and CDR2 from the germline V gene are MDHEN and SYDVKM. V lost 2 bases and J lost 6; bases outside the gene matches: 12. There are 16 residues in the CDR3. CDR3 nucleotide sequence: TGTGCCAGCAGTTTAGAGACAGGGCAGGGGGTAGATGGCTACACCTTC. Its translation: CASSLETGQGVDGYTF.

This clone was found a few times. The chain couples TRBV30 to TRBJ1-5; 7 bases match TRBD1. The V gene end was trimmed by 1 base and the J gene end by 4 bases; junction bases not matched to a gene: 4. Per the germline V gene, CDR1 is GTSNPN and CDR2 is SVGIG (reference sequence). The CDR3 totals 14 residues. The DNA for the CDR3 is TGTGCCTGGAGTGGTGACAGGGAGAATCAGCCCCAGCATTTT. Translated: CAWSGDRENQPQHF.

The sample holds one count of this clone. The rearrangement joins TRBV28 to TRBJ2-7; 9 bases agree with TRBD1. Trimming at V came to 4 bases and at J to 11 bases, leaving 12 bases not matched to a gene. Germline CDR1 and CDR2: MDHEN and SYDVKM. The CDR3 sequence is 14 residues long. CDR3 in amino acids: CASSSGQGLVKEYF. As DNA, the CDR3 is TGTGCCAGCAGTTCCGGACAGGGGTTGGTTAAGGAGTACTTC. Full variable domain (missing parts from reference TRBV28 and TRBJ2-7): DVKVTQSSRYLVKRTGEKVFLECVQDMDHENMFWYRQDPGLGLRLIYFSYDVKMKEKGDIPEGYSVSREKKERFSLILESASTNQTSMYLCASSSGQGLVKEYFGPGTRLTVT.

The rearrangement links TRBV5-6 to TRBJ2-1; possible D gene TRBD2, 6 bases. The CDR3 has 13 amino acids. The germline V gene encodes CDR1 SGHDT and CDR2 YYEEEE. Trimming removed 4 bases at V and 4 bases at J, with 9 bases between. The CDR3 region is CASSGTGYNEQFF. As DNA, the CDR3 is TGTGCCAGCAGCGGGACTGGGTACAATGAGCAGTTCTTC. Supplemented by reference TRBV5-6 and TRBJ2-1, the full variable domain reads DAGVTQSPTHLIKTRGQQVTLRCSPKSGHDTVSWYQQALGQGPQFIFQYYEEEERQRGNFPDRFSGHQFPNYSSELNVNALLLGDSALYLCASSGTGYNEQFFGPGTRLTVL.

The chain employs TRBV7-3 and TRBJ2-2, with D possibly being TRBD2 (6 bases). The CDR3 is 14 residues long. The germline V and J ends were trimmed by 4 bases and 3 bases, with 9 bases remaining between them. CDR1 SGHTA and CDR2 FQGTGA come from the germline V gene. CDR3 DNA: TGTGCCAGCAGCTCGGAGGGTTACACCGGGGAGCTGTTTTTT. Amino acids: CASSSEGYTGELFF. The entire variable domain, with the rest obtained from reference TRBV7-3 and TRBJ2-2, is as follows: GAGVSQTPSNKVTEKGKYVELRCDPISGHTALYWYRQSLGQGPEFLIYFQGTGAADDSGLPNDRFFAVRPEGSVSTLKIQRTERGDSAVYLCASSSEGYTGELFFGEGSRLTVL.

The chain carries TRBV6-5 and TRBJ1-5, with a possible D match to TRBD1 (6 bases). Germline V gives CDR1 MNHEY, CDR2 SVGAGI. The CDR3 covers 13 residues. Between the trimmed V and J ends, which lost 6 bases and 0 bases, there was a span of 6 bases. The CDR3 reads CASRQGSNQPQHF. Written as DNA, the CDR3 is TGTGCCAGCAGACAGGGTAGCAATCAGCCCCAGCATTTT.

The chain combines TRBV7-9 with TRBJ2-3; TRBD2 matches 9 bases. From germline, CDR1 is SEHNR and CDR2 FQNEAQ (reference sequence). V lost 7 bases to trimming and J lost 6 bases; unmatched junction nucleotides: 5. The CDR3 runs to 13 residues. CDR3 protein: CASKASGMDTQYF. In DNA form, the CDR3 reads TGTGCCAGCAAAGCTAGCGGGATGGATACGCAGTATTTT.

The chain recombines TRBV29-1 with TRBJ2-7; maybe TRBD2 (5 bases). V dropped 4 bases and J dropped 6 bases, with 13 bases sitting between them. This CDR3 region has 12 residues. Germline V lookup: CDR1 SQVTM, CDR2 ANQGSEA. The CDR3 loop is CSVGGWAAEQYF. CDR3 coding DNA: TGCAGCGTTGGAGGGTGGGCGGCCGAGCAGTACTTC.

This chain uses TRBV7-2 with TRBJ2-7; D may be TRBD1 (5 bases). The germline gives CDR1 SGHTA, CDR2 FQGNSA. The CDR3 runs to 13 residues. Trimming took 5 bases from V and 6 from J, leaving 14 bases between them. The chain's CDR3 is CASSVSGNIEQYF. Here the CDR3 DNA reads TGTGCCAGCAGCGTGTCAGGGAATATCGAGCAGTACTTC.

This chain links TRBV10-3 with TRBJ2-2; 7 nucleotides match TRBD2. The CDR3 is 17 residues long. Germline V gene data show CDR1 as ENHRY and CDR2 as SYGVKD. The junction had 4 bases not matched to a gene; V was cut back by 0 bases and J by 0 bases. CDR3 loop: CAISESLGLANTGELFF. The CDR3, as DNA: TGTGCCATCAGTGAGTCGCTCGGACTAGCGAACACCGGGGAGCTGTTTTTT.

V is TRBV13 and J is TRBJ2-7; TRBD1 might be the D (6 bases). Per germline, CDR1 PRHDT and CDR2 FYEKMQ (reference sequence). The CDR3 contains 15 residues. Trimming shortened V by 3 bases and J by 5 bases, and 17 bases separated the two germline ends. The CDR3 reads CASSFRRQVLNEQYF. CDR3 in DNA: TGTGCCAGCAGCTTCCGTCGACAGGTTTTAAACGAGCAGTACTTC.

The chain is built from TRBV5-1 and TRBJ1-1; D is ambiguous. Germline assignment: CDR1 SGHRS and CDR2 YFSETQ. The CDR3 has 14 residues. V dropped 4 bases and J dropped 1 base, with 11 bases sitting between them. The CDR3, as DNA: TGCGCCAGCAGCAGTCAGGCGAGGAACACTGAAGCTTTCTTT. Translating it yields CASSSQARNTEAFF.

The CDR3 here is CASSPRQKGTSGTEAFF. CDR3 nucleotide sequence: TGTGCCAGCTCACCACGACAAAAAGGTACGTCGGGGACTGAAGCTTTCTTT. The chain employs TRBV18 and TRBJ1-1; D is unresolved. V was clipped by 1 base and J by 5 bases, with 20 bases between them. CDR3 length equals 17 residues. Germline lookup yields CDR1 KGHSH and CDR2 LQKENI.

The V call is TRBV19, the J call TRBJ2-1, with D maybe TRBD2 (5 bases). The length of the CDR3 is 13 residues. Germline V gene data show CDR1 as LNHDA and CDR2 as SQIVND (reference sequence). V was cut by 1 base and J by 9 bases, with 10 bases left in between. The CDR3 nucleotides are TGTGCCAGTAGTATAGGGTCGGGGATTGAGCAGTTCTTC. It encodes CASSIGSGIEQFF.

The CDR3 spells CAWRRGSGNEQFF. The CDR3, as DNA: TGTGCCTGGAGAAGGGGTAGCGGTAATGAGCAGTTCTTC. The chain recombines TRBV30 with TRBJ2-1; TRBD2 might be the D (6 bases). Germline CDR1 and CDR2: GTSNPN and SVGIG (reference sequence). CDR3 size: 13 residues. The germline V and J ends were trimmed by 3 bases and 7 bases, with 13 bases remaining between them. Based on the CDR3 plus reference TRBV30 and TRBJ2-1, the full variable domain is SQTIHQWPATLVQPVGSPLSLECTVEGTSNPNLYWYRQAAGRGLQLLFYSVGIGQISSEVPQNLSASRPQDRQFILSSKKLLLSDSGFYLCAWRRGSGNEQFFGPGTRLTVL.

The chain joins TRBV7-9 to TRBJ2-3; a weak D match, TRBD1 (5 bases). The ends were cut back, 1 base at V and 3 bases at J, with 14 bases in the middle. CDR3 length: 16 amino acids. Germline CDR1 SEHNR, CDR2 FQNEAQ (reference sequence). This CDR3 reads CASSLEAREKTDTQYF. Written as DNA, the CDR3 is TGTGCCAGCAGCTTAGAGGCCAGGGAAAAGACAGATACGCAGTATTTT. Full variable domain (remainder filled in from reference TRBV7-9 and TRBJ2-3): DTGVSQNPRHKITKRGQNVTFRCDPISEHNRLYWYRQTLGQGPEFLTYFQNEAQLEKSRLLSDRFSAERPKGSFSTLEIQRTEQGDSAMYLCASSLEAREKTDTQYFGPGTRLTVL.

V usage is TRBV7-8 and J usage is TRBJ2-1; perhaps TRBD2 as D (6 bases). The CDR3 contains 17 residues. Looked up from germline, CDR1 is SGHVS and CDR2 is FQNEAQ. With 0 bases removed from V and 4 bases from J, the gap between germline ends came to 16 bases. Here the CDR3 reads CASSLAEGFGPYNEQFF. The CDR3 coding sequence is TGTGCCAGCAGCTTAGCGGAGGGTTTCGGGCCTTACAATGAGCAGTTCTTC.

The V call is TRBV7-9, the J call TRBJ2-2; the D gene is possibly TRBD1 (6 bases). This CDR3 spans 17 amino acids. Per germline, CDR1 SEHNR and CDR2 FQNEAQ (reference sequence). V was trimmed by 1 base and J by 6 bases, leaving 18 bases between them. CDR3 region: CASSLGQGLKGAGELFF. CDR3 bases: TGTGCCAGCAGCTTAGGGCAGGGGTTGAAAGGCGCCGGGGAGCTGTTTTTT.

The chain joins TRBV4-1 to TRBJ1-5; D remains unclear. Germline V gene sequence: CDR1 MGHRA, CDR2 YSYEKL. Trimming took 1 base from V and 6 from J, leaving 10 bases between them. The CDR3 extends over 14 amino acids. This CDR3 reads CASSQVLGSQPQHF. In DNA, the CDR3 is TGCGCCAGCAGCCAAGTTTTAGGGAGTCAGCCCCAGCATTTT.

In its sample, this clone was seen once. The rearrangement joins TRBV10-1 to TRBJ2-7, with 7 nucleotides matching TRBD2. This CDR3 contains 15 residues. Trimming cost V 2 bases and J 0 bases; bases outside gene matches: 4. The germline CDR1 and CDR2 sequences are WNHNN and SYGVQD (reference sequence). The CDR3 nucleotides read TGCGCCAGCAGTGAGGCTAGCGGCATCTCCTACGAGCAGTACTTC. Protein: CASSEASGISYEQYF.

V gene TRBV29-1 combines with J gene TRBJ2-5; tentative D call: TRBD2 (5 bases). Germline V gene lookup returns CDR1 SQVTM and CDR2 ANQGSEA. The germline V and J ends were trimmed by 2 bases and 5 bases, with 12 bases remaining between them. This CDR3 has 13 residues. For the CDR3, the DNA is TGCAGCGTTGAAAGCGGAGTAGGGGAGACCCAGTACTTC. Translated, it gives CSVESGVGETQYF.

The chain recombines TRBV28 with TRBJ2-5; 11 nucleotides line up with TRBD2. The V and J ends lost 6 bases and 4 bases, in that order; junction bases with no gene match: 10. CDR1 and CDR2 from the germline V gene are MDHEN and SYDVKM. This CDR3 comprises 16 residues. CDR3 sequence (DNA): TGTGCCAGCAGCCCCACTGACCTAGCGGGAGGAGAGACCCAGTACTTC. Residues: CASSPTDLAGGETQYF.

The chain recombines TRBV28 with TRBJ2-1; 10 nucleotides align to TRBD2. The germline gives CDR1 MDHEN, CDR2 SYDVKM. The CDR3 is 14 amino acids. Trimming took 6 bases from V and 12 from J; bases not matched to a gene: 11. The CDR3 sequence: CASRPGLAFSGQFF. For the CDR3, the DNA is TGTGCCAGCAGGCCGGGACTAGCGTTTTCTGGGCAGTTCTTC.

This chain joins TRBV10-3 and TRBJ2-1; 13 positions agree with TRBD2. J was trimmed by 8 bases and V by 6 bases; bases with no gene match: 4. Germline CDR1 ENHRY, CDR2 SYGVKD. The CDR3 covers 14 residues. The CDR3 sequence is CAIRGLAGQDEQFF. The CDR3, as DNA: TGTGCCATCAGGGGACTAGCGGGACAGGATGAGCAGTTCTTC.

This rearrangement joins TRBV6-1 to TRBJ1-2; D remains ambiguous. The CDR3 totals 13 residues. Germline CDR1 is MNHNS and CDR2 is SASEGT. Trimming removed 1 base at V and 4 bases at J, with 7 bases between. CDR3 nucleotide sequence: TGTGCCAGCAGTGAAGTACAGATCTATGGCTACACCTTC. It encodes CASSEVQIYGYTF.